This paragraph covers one T cell receptor (beta chain) sequence. As yet, its antigen is unknown. This sample is drawn from a study of cytomegalovirus exposure and HLA in healthy donors. Study findings and constraints: Solely CMV serostatus was available to characterize immune exposure.

The CDR3 extends over 15 amino acids. Germline CDR1 is MDHEN and CDR2 is SYDVKM. V shed 5 bases, J shed 4 bases, and the junction held 7 bases outside the gene matches. PCR amplification relied on 60 Vbeta primers (plus 13 Jbeta primers). Some clones are missing from TCRdb's copy, which holds only in-frame ones; the method was immunoSEQ multiplex PCR. The table has 120,000 or so clones, 80% seen once. The receptor was derived from a man aged 25 to 40 in good health and CMV-seropositive. This chain uses TRBV28 with TRBJ1-2; 10 bases agree with TRBD1. The material sequenced was PBMCs. The CDR3 here is CASSLARDRGYGYTF. CDR3 bases: TGTGCCAGCAGTCTCGCCCGGGACAGGGGCTATGGCTACACCTTC.